The T cell receptor beta chain described here comes from a study of blood T cell repertoires in COVID-19. The wider study: The samples span acute and convalescent COVID-19 from the United States, Italy and Spain. T cells, B-cell-depleted T cells, or PBMCs supplied cDNA or gDNA.

Per the original data handling: By means of reference gene primer amplification, nucleated cell counts were estimated. TCRdb keeps only in-frame clones here, not all; method: immunoSEQ multiplex PCR. V and J calls and clone size follow that table, whereas D and trimming were derived from the DNA. The table shows 200,000 to 250,000 clones, with roughly 90% occurring only once. Trimming pared 7 bases from V and 4 bases from J, leaving 16 bases between. The germline V gene has CDR1 LNHDA and CDR2 SQIVND (reference sequence). The CDR3 is 14 residues long. Sequenced sample: peripheral blood. This chain connects TRBV19 to TRBJ1-1; the D gene is possibly TRBD1 (6 bases). The sequence derives from a man between 60 and 75 years old who had recovered from COVID-19. The CDR3, as DNA: TGTGCCAGTACCAAGGGGGACCGGAGCACTGAAGCTTTCTTT. It yields the protein CASTKGDRSTEAFF.